The next 25 T cell receptor beta chains were all read from a single sample in a study of cytomegalovirus exposure and HLA in healthy donors. With 60 Vbeta and 13 Jbeta primers, the PCR was carried out. Repertoires were generated with immunoSEQ multiplex PCR, while TCRdb's copy carries only in-frame clones and drops some. This table has some 140,000 clones, roughly 74% appearing once. Input material: PBMCs. The receptors were gathered from a man aged 18 to 29 in good health and CMV-seronegative.

The rearrangement links TRBV18 to TRBJ2-5; 8 positions match TRBD2. CDR1 is KGHSH and CDR2 is LQKENI in the germline V gene. The V segment lost 4 bases and the J segment 3 bases; nucleotides outside the gene matches: 7. The CDR3 is 15 residues long. CDR3 sequence (DNA): TGTGCCAGCTCACGCCTGACTAGCGCTGAAGAGACCCAGTACTTC. Protein product: CASSRLTSAEETQYF.

This clone showed up just once. The rearrangement uses TRBV19 and TRBJ2-3, with TRBD2 matching 10 bases. V lost 6 bases and J lost 4; bases outside the gene matches: 4. Germline-derived CDR1 and CDR2 are LNHDA and SQIVND (reference sequence). This CDR3 is built from 14 residues. The CDR3 bases are TGTGCCAGTAGAAGAGCGGGGGGGCCAGATACGCAGTATTTT. Amino acids: CASRRAGGPDTQYF.

As regards this clone: One junction end disagrees with the germline gene, perhaps due to a read error. The chain has TRBV2 and TRBJ2-4, with 10 nucleotides matching TRBD1. The CDR3 loop spans 19 amino acids. The germline V gene has CDR1 SNHLY and CDR2 FYNNEI. The CDR3 spells CASGGAGTGVDSAKNSQYF. The CDR3 DNA sequence: TGTGCCAGCGGAGGAGCCGGGACAGGGGTAGATTCGGCCAAAAACAGTCAGTACTTC.

Regarding this clone: Different DNA sequences within this sample yield the same CDR3. The chain employs TRBV27 and TRBJ1-1, with a weak D call TRBD1 (6 bases). V was trimmed by 3 bases and J by 6 bases, leaving 8 bases between them. The CDR3 consists of 12 residues. Germline CDR1 reads MNHEY; CDR2 reads SMNVEV (reference sequence). The CDR3: CASSFTGSEAFF. CDR3 bases: TGTGCCAGCAGTTTCACAGGGTCTGAAGCTTTCTTT.

The rearrangement links TRBV27 to TRBJ2-4, with 9 nucleotides matching TRBD1. The CDR3 is made up of 14 amino acids. The junction had 7 bases not matched to a gene; V was cut back by 6 bases and J by 7 bases. Germline-derived CDR1 and CDR2 are MNHEY and SMNVEV (reference sequence). The CDR3 coding sequence is TGTGCCAGCAGGCCGTGGACAGGGGAGAACATTCAGTACTTC. Translating it yields CASRPWTGENIQYF.

This chain uses TRBV2 with TRBJ1-1, with TRBD1 as a possible D gene (6 bases). Germline-derived CDR1 and CDR2 are SNHLY and FYNNEI. With 4 bases removed from V and 11 bases from J, the gap between germline ends came to 17 bases. CDR3 length: 13 amino acids. The CDR3 DNA sequence: TGTGCCAGCAGTGTAGGGGGATGGAATTTGGCTTTCTTT. Protein product: CASSVGGWNLAFF.

This clone was recorded a few times. The J gene is TRBJ2-1, the V gene TRBV15; 7 nucleotides agree with TRBD2. The V gene end was trimmed by 2 bases and the J gene end by 6 bases; junction bases not matched to a gene: 7. The V gene's germline CDR1 is LNHNV and CDR2 YYDKDF (reference sequence). This CDR3 has 15 residues. CDR3 in amino acids: CATSRYPGGSNEQFF. For the CDR3, the DNA is TGTGCCACCAGCAGATATCCGGGGGGAAGCAATGAGCAGTTCTTC.

This chain connects TRBV5-1 to TRBJ1-1; 8 bases map to TRBD1. With V trimmed by 0 bases and J by 3 bases, 7 bases remained unmatched. The CDR3 is 16 amino acids. The germline gives CDR1 SGHRS, CDR2 YFSETQ. The CDR3 here is CASSLGQGAGDTEAFF. The CDR3 DNA reads as TGCGCCAGCAGCTTGGGCCAGGGGGCGGGGGACACTGAAGCTTTCTTT.

The rearrangement uses TRBV27 and TRBJ1-5, with D possibly TRBD1 on 5 matching bases. Germline values: CDR1 MNHEY, CDR2 SMNVEV (reference sequence). The CDR3 is 14 residues long. Deletions cut 4 bases from V and 1 base from J, with 8 bases between. CDR3 loop: CASSSRQSNQPQHF. In DNA, the CDR3 is TGTGCCAGCAGTTCCCGACAGAGCAATCAGCCCCAGCATTTT.

The J gene is TRBJ1-6, the V gene TRBV13; the match to TRBD1 covers 7 bases. The CDR3 extends over 16 amino acids. Per the germline V gene, CDR1 is PRHDT and CDR2 is FYEKMQ (reference sequence). V dropped 5 bases and J dropped 8; count of bases not matched to a gene: 12. This chain's CDR3 is CASSTRQGRGDSPLHF. DNA of the CDR3: TGTGCCAGCAGCACCCGACAGGGCCGGGGCGATTCACCCCTCCACTTT. Looking up the rest from reference TRBV13 and TRBJ1-6 gives the full variable domain: AAGVIQSPRHLIKEKRETATLKCYPIPRHDTVYWYQQGPGQDPQFLISFYEKMQSDKGSIPDRFSAQQFSDYHSELNMSSLELGDSALYFCASSTRQGRGDSPLHFGNGTRLTVT.

This clone appeared a few times. V is TRBV6-5 and J is TRBJ2-1, with a possible D match to TRBD2 (6 bases). The V end was cut by 6 bases, the J end by 9 bases, with 21 bases between. CDR1 and CDR2 (germline): MNHEY, SVGAGI. This CDR3 comprises 15 residues. The CDR3 loop is CASSRREPLYSEQFF. In DNA form, the CDR3 reads TGTGCCAGCAGCCGCCGGGAGCCGTTGTATAGTGAGCAGTTCTTC.

The CDR3 sequence: CATSRDSRLNYGYTF. The CDR3 region has the DNA TGTGCCACCAGCAGAGATTCCCGACTTAACTATGGCTACACCTTC. The chain combines TRBV15 with TRBJ1-2; D not certain. The V gene's germline CDR1 is LNHNV and CDR2 YYDKDF (reference sequence). The CDR3 runs 15 residues. The V gene lost 0 bases and the J gene lost 1 base, with 9 bases spanning the gap.

This chain links TRBV18 with TRBJ1-1; no definite D call. The CDR3 is 17 residues long. The germline V and J ends were trimmed by 2 bases and 0 bases, with 16 bases remaining between them. Germline CDR1 and CDR2: KGHSH and LQKENI. Here the CDR3 reads CASSPGLLYSMNTEAFF. In DNA form, the CDR3 reads TGTGCCAGCTCACCAGGTTTATTGTACAGCATGAACACTGAAGCTTTCTTT.

This clone has just one count. This chain uses TRBV7-9 with TRBJ2-7, with D possibly matching TRBD2 (6 bases). The V end was cut by 5 bases, the J end by 5 bases, with 13 bases between. The germline CDR1 and CDR2 sequences are SEHNR and FQNEAQ (reference sequence). There are 13 residues in the CDR3. DNA for the CDR3: TGTGCCAGCAGCCCGCTAGGAGGGGACGAGCAGTACGTC. Protein sequence: CASSPLGGDEQYV.

V gene TRBV4-2 combines with J gene TRBJ2-3; a weak D match, TRBD2 (5 bases). V was clipped by 0 bases and J by 1 base, with 11 bases between them. This CDR3 region has 16 residues. The germline V gene encodes CDR1 LGHNA and CDR2 YNFKEQ. CDR3 sequence reads: CASSQEASSGTDTQYF. As DNA, the CDR3 is TGTGCCAGCAGCCAAGAGGCTAGCTCTGGCACAGATACGCAGTATTTT.

This clone was observed a handful of times. The CDR3: CASSLFVAGGPQYF. In nucleotides, the CDR3 is TGTGCCAGCAGCTTATTCGTAGCGGGGGGCCCGCAGTATTTT. The genes are TRBV7-2 and TRBJ2-3, with 10 bases identical to TRBD2. The CDR3 contains 14 residues. Looked up from germline, CDR1 is SGHTA and CDR2 is FQGNSA. V shed 2 bases and J 10 bases; nucleotides not matched to a gene: 6.

Note on this clone: Other DNA sequences in the sample encode the same CDR3. V and J are TRBV7-6 and TRBJ2-5; D gene ambiguous. The CDR3 is made up of 11 amino acids. Trimming left V 5 bases short and J 2 bases short, with 3 bases between. The V gene's germline CDR1 is SGHVS and CDR2 FNYEAQ. The CDR3 loop reads CASSLQETQYF. The DNA for the CDR3 is TGTGCCAGCAGCCTACAAGAGACCCAGTACTTC.

The chain joins TRBV7-9 to TRBJ1-2, with TRBD1 matching over 9 bases. Germline trimming cut 4 bases from V and 4 bases from J; bases unmatched to any gene: 10. The CDR3 loop spans 16 amino acids. The germline V gene has CDR1 SEHNR and CDR2 FQNEAQ (reference sequence). The CDR3 here is CASSSPSGTGFYGYTF. The CDR3 bases are TGTGCCAGCAGCTCTCCCTCCGGGACAGGGTTCTATGGCTACACCTTC.

The rearrangement uses TRBV4-1 and TRBJ1-2, with D maybe TRBD1 (5 bases). Trimming left V 4 bases short and J 3 bases short, with 18 bases between. This CDR3 has 16 amino acids. Germline CDR1 MGHRA, CDR2 YSYEKL. The CDR3 loop reads CASSPSGGASDYGYTF. Here the CDR3 DNA reads TGCGCCAGCAGCCCATCTGGAGGGGCCTCGGACTATGGCTACACCTTC.

The chain is built from TRBV5-4 and TRBJ2-6; 9 bases are a match to TRBD1. The CDR3 is 17 residues long. Germline trimming cut 4 bases from V and 0 bases from J; bases unmatched to any gene: 5. The germline gives CDR1 SGHNT, CDR2 YYREEE (reference sequence). The CDR3 here is CASSLDRGSSGANVLTF. CDR3 DNA sequence: TGTGCCAGCAGCCTGGACAGGGGCAGCTCTGGGGCCAACGTCCTGACTTTC.

The rearrangement links TRBV18 to TRBJ1-5, with 8 positions matching TRBD1. Trimming cost V 3 bases and J 6 bases; bases outside gene matches: 10. The CDR3 has 16 amino acids. Germline CDR1 and CDR2: KGHSH and LQKENI. CDR3 residues: CASSPERGTGGQPQHF. CDR3 DNA sequence: TGTGCCAGCTCACCTGAAAGGGGCACAGGGGGTCAGCCCCAGCATTTT.

This sequence joins TRBV4-1 and TRBJ1-6, with no clear D. From germline, CDR1 is MGHRA and CDR2 YSYEKL. Trimming cost V 6 bases and J 10 bases, with 10 bases left between them. This CDR3 contains 12 residues. The CDR3 nucleotides read TGCGCCAGCAGTCTAACCCACTCACCCCTCCACTTT. Translation gives CASSLTHSPLHF.

The gene calls are TRBV7-9 and TRBJ1-1; 10 bases align to TRBD1. J was trimmed by 10 bases and V by 5 bases; bases with no gene match: 7. This CDR3 is 13 amino acids long. CDR1 is SEHNR and CDR2 is FQNEAQ in the germline V gene (reference sequence). For the CDR3, the DNA is TGTGCCAGCAGCCTGACAGGGGGCAAGGGAGCTTTCTTT. Residues: CASSLTGGKGAFF.

The V call is TRBV5-1, the J call TRBJ2-1, with 9 positions matching TRBD2. J was trimmed by 4 bases and V by 0 bases; bases with no gene match: 2. This CDR3 is 15 amino acids long. From germline, CDR1 is SGHRS and CDR2 YFSETQ. The CDR3 reads CASSLDSGGYNEQFF. CDR3 bases: TGCGCCAGCAGCTTGGACAGCGGGGGGTACAATGAGCAGTTCTTC.

This chain uses TRBV5-1 with TRBJ2-3; 10 bases agree with TRBD2. Germline assignment: CDR1 SGHRS and CDR2 YFSETQ. The V and J ends lost 4 bases and 2 bases, in that order; junction bases with no gene match: 4. This CDR3 spans 15 amino acids. CDR3 in amino acids: CASSTSGTDTDTQYF. The CDR3 coding sequence is TGCGCCAGCAGCACTAGCGGGACCGACACAGATACGCAGTATTTT.